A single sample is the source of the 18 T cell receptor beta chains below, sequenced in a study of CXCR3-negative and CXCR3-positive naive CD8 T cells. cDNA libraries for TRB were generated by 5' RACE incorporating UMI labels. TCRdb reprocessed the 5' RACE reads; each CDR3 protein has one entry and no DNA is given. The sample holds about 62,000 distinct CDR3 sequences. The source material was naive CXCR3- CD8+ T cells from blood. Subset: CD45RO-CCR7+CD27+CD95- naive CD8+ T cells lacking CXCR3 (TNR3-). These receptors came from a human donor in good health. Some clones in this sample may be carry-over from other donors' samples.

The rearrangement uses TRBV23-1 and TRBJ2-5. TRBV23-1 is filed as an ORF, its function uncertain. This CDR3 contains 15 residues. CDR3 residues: CASSQSLDIQETQYF.

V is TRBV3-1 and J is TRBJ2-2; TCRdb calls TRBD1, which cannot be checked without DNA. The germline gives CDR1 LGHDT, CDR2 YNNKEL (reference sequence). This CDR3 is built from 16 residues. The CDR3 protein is CASSHGQGPNTGELFF.

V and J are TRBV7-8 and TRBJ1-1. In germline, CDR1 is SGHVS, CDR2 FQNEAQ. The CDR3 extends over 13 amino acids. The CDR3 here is CASSPFQLTEAFF.

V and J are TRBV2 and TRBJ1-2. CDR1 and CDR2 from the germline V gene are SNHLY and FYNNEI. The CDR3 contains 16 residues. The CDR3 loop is CASSEGQAPTNYGYTF.

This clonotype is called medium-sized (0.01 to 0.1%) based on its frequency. CDR3 sequence: CASSLTSGGADTQYF. V usage is TRBV7-6 and J usage is TRBJ2-3; TCRdb lists TRBD2, though no DNA is available to test this call. The CDR3 extends over 15 amino acids. The germline CDR1 and CDR2 sequences are SGHVS and FNYEAQ.

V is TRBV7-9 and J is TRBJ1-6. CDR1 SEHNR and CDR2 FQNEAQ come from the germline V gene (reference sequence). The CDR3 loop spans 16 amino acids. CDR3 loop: CASSPWPENNNSPLHF.

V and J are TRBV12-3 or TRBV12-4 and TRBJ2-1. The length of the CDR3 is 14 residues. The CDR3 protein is CASSLGASYNEQFF.

The CDR3 loop reads CAWEVGPVAGGSYEQYF. The V call is TRBV30, the J call TRBJ2-7; TCRdb calls TRBD2, which cannot be checked without DNA. Per germline, CDR1 GTSNPN and CDR2 SVGIG (reference sequence). The CDR3 is made up of 17 amino acids.

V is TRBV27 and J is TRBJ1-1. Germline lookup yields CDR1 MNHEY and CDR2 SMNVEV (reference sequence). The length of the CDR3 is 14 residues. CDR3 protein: CASSSGTANTEAFF.

This CDR3 reads CASGFAGNYEQYF. V and J are TRBV12-5 and TRBJ2-7; TCRdb's D call of TRBD1 is untestable without DNA. The V gene's germline CDR1 is LGHNT and CDR2 FRNRAP. The CDR3 contains 13 residues.

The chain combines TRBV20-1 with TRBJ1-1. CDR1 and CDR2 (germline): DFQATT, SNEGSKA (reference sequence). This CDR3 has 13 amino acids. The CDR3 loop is CSSWSGPITEAFF.

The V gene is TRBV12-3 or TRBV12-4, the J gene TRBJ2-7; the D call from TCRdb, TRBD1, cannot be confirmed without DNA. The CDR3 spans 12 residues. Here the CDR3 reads CASSRGGYEQYF.

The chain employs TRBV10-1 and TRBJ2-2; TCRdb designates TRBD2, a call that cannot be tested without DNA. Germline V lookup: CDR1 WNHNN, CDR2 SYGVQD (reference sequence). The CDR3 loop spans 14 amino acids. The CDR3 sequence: CASSGLSSTGELFF.

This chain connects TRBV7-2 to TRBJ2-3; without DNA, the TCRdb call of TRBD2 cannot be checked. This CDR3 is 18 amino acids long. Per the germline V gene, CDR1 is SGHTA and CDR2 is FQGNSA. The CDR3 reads CASSHSRGRTTSTDTQYF.

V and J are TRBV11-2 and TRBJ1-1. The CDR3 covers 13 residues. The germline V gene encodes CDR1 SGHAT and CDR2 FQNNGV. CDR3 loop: CASSLKVFTEAFF.

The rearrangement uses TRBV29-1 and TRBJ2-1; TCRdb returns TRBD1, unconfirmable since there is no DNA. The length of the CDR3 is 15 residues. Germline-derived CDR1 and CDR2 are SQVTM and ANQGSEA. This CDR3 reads CSVSSWGTADNEQFF.

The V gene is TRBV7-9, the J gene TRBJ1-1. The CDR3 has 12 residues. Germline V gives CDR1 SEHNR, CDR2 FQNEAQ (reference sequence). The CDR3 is CASSYINTEAFF.

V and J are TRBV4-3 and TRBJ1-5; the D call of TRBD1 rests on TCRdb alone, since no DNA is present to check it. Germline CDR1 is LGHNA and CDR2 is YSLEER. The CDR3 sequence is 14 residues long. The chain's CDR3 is CASSQGTGAQPQHF.